A selection of T cell receptor beta chains follows, all from one sample in a study of blood T cell repertoires in COVID-19. This table comes from immunoSEQ multiplex PCR, and its TCRdb copy is limited to in-frame clones, with some not included. The sample carries 150,000 or so clones, roughly 82% recorded once. The sequencing input was peripheral blood. The receptor set was obtained from a human donor with acute or convalescent COVID-19. The donor label of this sample is uncertain. The CDR3 runs from the conserved cysteine through the conserved F or W. Each record gives: clone size, D gene, V gene, J gene, CDR3 DNA, CDR3 protein. The D gene is left open where the match is weak. Where a row states a size, it is once, few, many or the class of an expanded clone; other rows omit it.

-	TRBD1	TRBV3-1/TRBV3-2	TRBJ2-7	TGTGCCAGCAGCTCTGGGACAGCCTACGAGCAGTACTTC	CASSSGTAYEQYF
-	-	TRBV7-6	TRBJ2-3	TGTGCCAGCAGCCTCTCGGGGGGCCTCGGCACAGATACGCAGTATTTT	CASSLSGGLGTDTQYF
many	-	TRBV3-1/TRBV3-2	TRBJ1-5	TGTGCCAGCAGCCCCGATCGGGATCAGCCCCAGCATTTT	CASSPDRDQPQHF
-	-	TRBV7-9	TRBJ1-1	TGTGCCAGCAGCTCTATGAACACTGAAGCTTTCTTT	CASSSMNTEAFF
-	-	TRBV30	TRBJ1-1	TGTGCCTGGATCTCAAGGAGAGGGCCCACTGAAGCTTTCTTT	CAWISRRGPTEAFF
few	-	TRBV7-2	TRBJ1-1	TGTGCCAGCAGCCTCCTCGGCACAGGTCCGAACACTGAAGCTTTCTTT	CASSLLGTGPNTEAFF
-	-	TRBV18	TRBJ1-1	TGTGCCAGCTCACCACGCGTGGGAGACATGAACACTGAAGCTTTCTTT	CASSPRVGDMNTEAFF
-	TRBD2	TRBV18	TRBJ2-5	TGTGCCAGCTCACTAGTCGGACTAGCGGGGGCCGCAGAGACCCAGTACTTC	CASSLVGLAGAAETQYF
-	TRBD1	TRBV7-2	TRBJ1-3	TGTGCCAGCAGTCGGAGGACAGGGGAAGGCGGAAACACCATATATTTT	CASSRRTGEGGNTIYF
-	TRBD1	TRBV29-1	TRBJ1-3	TGCAGCGTTGAAGATCCGGTGGGGACAGGGGGCTTAAGAAACACCATATATTTT	CSVEDPVGTGGLRNTIYF
-	TRBD1	TRBV7-2	TRBJ2-1	TGTGCCAGCAGCTTTGGACAGGCGGTCAATGAGCAGTTCTTC	CASSFGQAVNEQFF
-	-	TRBV6-5	TRBJ1-4	TGTGCCAGCGGAAGACAGACAACTAATGAAAAACTGTTTTTT	CASGRQTTNEKLFF
-	-	TRBV19	TRBJ1-5	TGTGCCAGTAGTATCGCAGGTAATGGGAATCAGCCCCAGCATTTT	CASSIAGNGNQPQHF
-	TRBD1	TRBV4-1	TRBJ2-3	TGCGCCAGCAGCCAGTCACAGGGGGACGGGTCAGATACGCAGTATTTT	CASSQSQGDGSDTQYF
-	TRBD2	TRBV10-3	TRBJ2-1	TGTGCCATCAGTGAGTCCCAGCGGGGGGGCTCCTACAATGAGCAGTTCTTC	CAISESQRGGSYNEQFF
-	-	TRBV29-1	TRBJ1-2	TGCAGCGTTTCCCAATCCGGGGTAAATAACTATGGCTACACCTTC	CSVSQSGVNNYGYTF
-	TRBD1	TRBV9	TRBJ2-7	TGTGCCAGCAGCGTTTTGGGACAGGGGGGCGAGCAGTACTTC	CASSVLGQGGEQYF
-	TRBD1	TRBV9	TRBJ1-1	TGTGCCAGACGAACAGGGGTCATGAACACTGAAGCTTTCTTT	CARRTGVMNTEAFF
-	TRBD2	TRBV10-3	TRBJ2-7	TGTGCCATCAGCGGGACTAGCAAAGACGAGCAGTACTTC	CAISGTSKDEQYF
-	-	TRBV3-1/TRBV3-2	TRBJ1-3	TGTGCCAGTTCGGTGGGGGGAAGGGCTGGAAACACCATATATTTT	CASSVGGRAGNTIYF
-	-	TRBV7-7	TRBJ1-1	TGTGCTAGCAGCCGAGACCGGGACACTGAAGCTTTCTTT	CASSRDRDTEAFF
once	TRBD1	TRBV18	TRBJ1-5	TGTGCCAGCTCGCCGGGACAGGGGGTTGTACAGCCCCAGCATTTT	CASSPGQGVVQPQHF
-	-	TRBV3-1/TRBV3-2	TRBJ1-2	TGTGCCAGCAGCCAAGCGATCGGTTATGGCTACACCTTC	CASSQAIGYGYTF
-	TRBD1	TRBV5-1	TRBJ1-2	TGCGCCAGCAGCCACCAGACAGGGGAGGCTGGCTACACCTTC	CASSHQTGEAGYTF
-	-	TRBV9	TRBJ1-1	TGTGCCAGCAGCCTCGAGGGACAAGGATACACTGAAGCTTTCTTT	CASSLEGQGYTEAFF
-	-	TRBV25-1	TRBJ1-1	TGTGCCAGCAGCCCGGGACATAGACTTGAAGCTTTCTTT	CASSPGHRLEAFF
-	-	TRBV15	TRBJ1-3	TGTGCCACCAGGCGTCACAGTGCTGGAAACACCATATATTTT	CATRRHSAGNTIYF
-	-	TRBV7-9	TRBJ1-2	TGTGCCAGCAGCTACGGTGGGACTCTAAATAACTATGGCTACACCTTC	CASSYGGTLNNYGYTF
once	TRBD1	TRBV15	TRBJ1-5	TGTGCCACCAGCAGGGACAGGACGAATCAGCCCCAGCATTTT	CATSRDRTNQPQHF
-	-	TRBV5-1	TRBJ1-2	TGCGCCAGCAGCCTCGTGGGGGAGGGAGGCTACACCTTC	CASSLVGEGGYTF
-	-	TRBV7-2	TRBJ2-5	TGTGCCAGCAGCTGGAGGCGGGGGCTCGGAGGGGAGACCCAGTACTTC	CASSWRRGLGGETQYF
-	-	TRBV18	TRBJ1-5	TGTGCCAGCTCAAGTGACTCGGATCAGCCCCAGCATTTT	CASSSDSDQPQHF
once	TRBD2	TRBV19	TRBJ2-3	TGTGCCAGTAGTACCCTCGGGACTAGCGGGGGCACAGATACGCAGTATTTT	CASSTLGTSGGTDTQYF
once	TRBD1	TRBV5-3	TRBJ2-5	TGTGCCAGAAGCTTGTCCGTCCTTTTCGACAGGGTCTGGGAGACCCAGTACTTC	CARSLSVLFDRVWETQYF
-	-	TRBV7-8	TRBJ1-5	TGTGCCAGCAGCTTGAGTCTGAATAGCAATCAGCCCCAGCATTTT	CASSLSLNSNQPQHF